The rows below give T cell receptor beta chains drawn from one sample of a study of blood T cell repertoires in COVID-19. Libraries were prepared by immunoSEQ multiplex PCR; TCRdb keeps only in-frame clonotypes and omits some of them. The table lists some 270,000 clones, around 92% of them singletons, with 1.9% in the top ten. Sequenced input: PBMCs or T cells enriched from blood (not recorded which). The receptor source for this set is a woman aged 55-70 years who had recovered from COVID-19. Both conserved end residues are part of each CDR3. D genes are given only for firm matches. Only part of the rows carry a size: once, few, many, or a class if the clone is expanded.

>TRBD1|TRBJ2-7|TRBV11-3|NA
CASSLVSGGYEQYF
TGTGCCAGCAGCTTAGTTTCAGGGGGCTACGAGCAGTACTTC
>TRBD1|TRBJ2-7|TRBV27|NA
CASSIIPGTGDYEQYF
TGTGCCAGCAGTATCATACCCGGGACAGGAGACTACGAGCAGTACTTC
>TRBD1|TRBJ1-6|TRBV11-2|NA
CASSPTTGGTYNSPLHF
TGTGCCAGCAGCCCCACGACAGGGGGCACCTATAATTCACCCCTCCACTTT
>TRBD1|TRBJ2-3|TRBV3-1/TRBV3-2|NA
CASSPRTGETDTQYF
TGTGCCAGCAGCCCCCGGACAGGGGAGACAGATACGCAGTATTTT
>TRBD1|TRBJ2-7|TRBV9|once
CASSVVGTGNFLQQYF
TGTGCCAGCAGCGTAGTTGGGACAGGGAACTTCTTACAGCAGTACTTC
>TRBD2|TRBJ2-7|TRBV3-1/TRBV3-2|NA
CASSQEAGVNEQYF
TGTGCCAGCAGCCAAGAAGCGGGAGTTAACGAGCAGTACTTC
>TRBD1|TRBJ2-1|TRBV19|NA
CASRLQGARHNEQFF
TGTGCCAGTAGATTACAGGGGGCGCGCCACAATGAGCAGTTCTTC
>TRBD1|TRBJ1-1|TRBV5-6|NA
CASSGGQRVEAFF
TGTGCCAGCAGCGGGGGACAGCGCGTTGAAGCTTTCTTT
>NA|TRBJ2-5|TRBV28|NA
CASSLGTTGLAETQYF
TGTGCCAGCAGTTTAGGAACAACAGGGCTCGCCGAGACCCAGTACTTC
>NA|TRBJ1-2|TRBV4-2|NA
CASSQGRRGGQRPLINGYTF
TGTGCCAGCAGCCAAGGTAGGCGGGGGGGACAACGGCCCCTGATCAATGGCTACACCTTC
>TRBD2|TRBJ2-7|TRBV19|once
CASSVGLAGVYEQYF
TGTGCCAGTAGTGTTGGACTAGCGGGAGTTTACGAGCAGTACTTC
>TRBD1|TRBJ2-2|TRBV28|NA
CASMLGTANTGELFF
TGTGCCAGCATGCTCGGGACAGCGAACACCGGGGAGCTGTTTTTT
>NA|TRBJ2-7|TRBV28|NA
CASSLKYRSSYEQYF
TGTGCCAGCAGTTTAAAGTACCGGAGCTCCTACGAGCAGTACTTC
>TRBD1|TRBJ2-7|TRBV6-5|NA
CASSKWGTGSYEQYF
TGTGCCAGCAGTAAGTGGGGGACAGGGTCCTACGAGCAGTACTTC
>TRBD1|TRBJ1-2|TRBV2|NA
CASSPGQGYGYTF
TGTGCCAGCAGCCCCGGACAGGGCTATGGCTACACCTTC
>TRBD1|TRBJ1-1|TRBV2|NA
CASSVGQVNTEAFF
TGTGCCAGCAGCGTGGGACAGGTGAACACTGAAGCTTTCTTT
>TRBD1|TRBJ1-5|TRBV6-5|NA
CASSPRDRDNQPQHF
TGTGCCAGCAGTCCTCGGGACAGAGACAATCAGCCCCAGCATTTT
>NA|TRBJ1-4|TRBV5-1|NA
CASSLYGSTNEKLFF
TGCGCCAGCAGCTTGTACGGTTCAACTAATGAAAAACTGTTTTTT
>NA|TRBJ2-7|TRBV18|NA
CASSLTTGVSSYEQYF
TGTGCCAGCTCACTTACCACGGGGGTATCTTCCTACGAGCAGTACTTC
>TRBD2|TRBJ2-1|TRBV2|once
CASSGLAGGFLHEQFF
TGTGCCAGCAGTGGACTAGCGGGGGGGTTTTTACATGAGCAGTTCTTC
>NA|TRBJ1-2|TRBV2|NA
CASCRSTAYGYTF
TGTGCCAGTTGTCGGTCGACAGCCTATGGCTACACCTTC
>TRBD1|TRBJ2-7|TRBV2|once
CASSTEGQGASEQYF
TGTGCCAGCAGTACAGAGGGACAGGGGGCTAGCGAGCAGTACTTC
>NA|TRBJ2-7|TRBV5-1|NA
CASSLAPGRSGDLTYEQYF
TGCGCCAGCAGCTTGGCCCCCGGGCGATCCGGGGATTTGACCTACGAGCAGTACTTC
>TRBD1|TRBJ1-4|TRBV4-1|NA
CASSLQTGGSEKLFF
TGCGCCAGCAGCCTACAGACAGGGGGAAGCGAAAAACTGTTTTTT
>NA|TRBJ2-6|TRBV2|NA
CASREGYSGANVLTF
TGTGCCAGCAGGGAGGGCTACTCTGGGGCCAACGTCCTGACTTTC
>NA|TRBJ2-7|TRBV10-1|once
CASSESGGPYEQYF
TGCGCCAGCAGTGAGTCGGGGGGGCCCTACGAGCAGTACTTC
>TRBD2|TRBJ2-3|TRBV10-3|NA
CATKASGSQDTQYF
TGTGCCACAAAAGCTAGCGGGAGTCAGGATACGCAGTATTTT
>NA|TRBJ1-5|TRBV24-1|NA
CATSDSGQTTNQPQHF
TGTGCCACCAGTGACTCCGGACAGACTACCAATCAGCCCCAGCATTTT
>NA|TRBJ1-5|TRBV6-5|once
CASSPVGVSNQPQHF
TGTGCCTCCTCCCCGGTCGGGGTAAGCAATCAGCCCCAGCATTTT
>TRBD1|TRBJ1-2|TRBV19|NA
CASSSGQIYGYTF
TGTGCCAGTAGCTCGGGACAGATCTATGGCTACACCTTC
>NA|TRBJ2-2|TRBV10-1|NA
CASSNSRGGANTGELFF
TGCGCCAGCAGCAACTCTAGAGGGGGAGCGAACACCGGGGAGCTGTTTTTT
>TRBD2|TRBJ2-1|TRBV29-1|NA
CSVPGLISYNEQFF
TGCAGCGTACCGGGACTAATCTCCTACAATGAGCAGTTCTTC
>TRBD1|TRBJ2-7|TRBV7-8|NA
CASSLRGPDEQYF
TGTGCCAGCAGCTTAAGGGGGCCCGACGAGCAGTACTTC
>TRBD1|TRBJ2-3|TRBV5-1|NA
CASSGTVTDTQYF
TGCGCCAGCAGCGGGACAGTCACAGATACGCAGTATTTT
>NA|TRBJ1-4|TRBV4-1|few
CASSLSTGEKLFF
TGCGCCAGCAGCCTATCTACCGGGGAAAAACTGTTTTTT
>TRBD2|TRBJ2-2|TRBV14|few
CASSRDPGWTSGGAMAGELFF
TGTGCCAGCAGCCGAGACCCGGGATGGACTAGCGGGGGGGCCATGGCCGGGGAGCTGTTTTTT
>TRBD1|TRBJ1-5|TRBV19|NA
CASSYSGTGYQPQHF
TGTGCCAGTAGTTACTCCGGGACAGGCTATCAGCCCCAGCATTTT
>NA|TRBJ2-7|TRBV11-2|NA
CASSGNQGSPYEQYF
TGTGCCAGCAGCGGGAATCAGGGGTCCCCCTACGAGCAGTACTTC
>TRBD1|TRBJ2-1|TRBV7-3|NA
CASSVQGGDEQFF
TGTGCCAGCAGCGTCCAAGGGGGCGATGAGCAGTTCTTC
>TRBD2|TRBJ2-7|TRBV28|NA
CASRRPGLAGGTYYEQYF
TGTGCCAGCAGGCGGCCGGGACTAGCGGGGGGGACATACTACGAGCAGTACTTC
>TRBD1|TRBJ2-3|TRBV5-6|NA
CASSLQGATDTQYF
TGTGCCAGCAGCTTACAGGGGGCCACAGATACGCAGTATTTT
>TRBD1|TRBJ1-4|TRBV19|few
CASSYRGGEKLFF
TGTGCCAGTAGTTACAGGGGCGGCGAAAAACTGTTTTTT
>NA|TRBJ2-5|TRBV19|NA
CASSGSGRPGVVTQYF
TGTGCCAGTAGCGGGTCAGGGCGTCCCGGTGTGGTGACCCAGTACTTC
>NA|TRBJ1-2|TRBV29-1|NA
CSVGEQPNYGYTF
TGCAGCGTGGGAGAGCAACCTAACTATGGCTACACCTTC
>NA|TRBJ2-4|TRBV5-1|NA
CASSLDGWGLAKNIQYF
TGCGCCAGCAGCTTGGACGGCTGGGGGCTAGCCAAAAACATTCAGTACTTC
>NA|TRBJ1-2|TRBV6-1|NA
CASSEALNGYTF
TGTGCCAGCAGTGAAGCCCTTAATGGCTACACCTTC
>TRBD2|TRBJ2-5|TRBV24-1|NA
CATSPSGRGSGLGETQYF
TGTGCCACCAGCCCCTCGGGGCGGGGGTCGGGGTTGGGAGAGACCCAGTACTTC
>TRBD2|TRBJ2-5|TRBV14|NA
CASSQEGKTSGLQETQYF
TGTGCCAGCAGCCAAGAAGGGAAAACTAGCGGGCTCCAAGAGACCCAGTACTTC
>TRBD1|TRBJ1-6|TRBV19|NA
CASMTGAINSPLHF
TGTGCCAGCATGACAGGGGCGATTAATTCACCCCTCCACTTT
>NA|TRBJ1-1|TRBV3-1/TRBV3-2|NA
CASRDSFKNTEAFF
TGTGCCAGCAGGGACAGTTTTAAGAACACTGAAGCTTTCTTT
>TRBD1|TRBJ1-1|TRBV5-1|NA
CASSLQGAPEAFF
TGCGCCAGCAGCTTGCAGGGGGCCCCTGAAGCTTTCTTT
>NA|TRBJ2-1|TRBV6-4|NA
CASFFGGKQFF
TGTGCCAGTTTCTTCGGGGGAAAGCAGTTCTTC
>TRBD2|TRBJ2-7|TRBV5-8|NA
CASSLMSGRVYEQYF
TGTGCCAGCAGCTTGATGTCAGGGAGGGTCTACGAGCAGTACTTC
>TRBD1|TRBJ1-4|TRBV2|NA
CASRQGNEKLFF
TGTGCCAGCAGACAGGGGAATGAAAAACTGTTTTTT
>NA|TRBJ2-3|TRBV4-2|NA
CASSQEWVGDGKDTQYF
TGTGCCAGCAGCCAAGAATGGGTAGGGGATGGAAAAGATACGCAGTATTTT
>NA|TRBJ2-7|TRBV27|NA
CASRTDYEQYF
TGTGCCAGCAGGACAGACTACGAGCAGTACTTC
>NA|TRBJ2-2|TRBV7-9|NA
CASKQGLAGELFF
TGTGCCAGCAAGCAGGGCCTTGCCGGGGAGCTGTTTTTT
>TRBD2|TRBJ2-1|TRBV11-3|NA
CASSFPGLAGNEQFF
TGTGCCAGCAGCTTCCCTGGACTAGCCGGAAATGAGCAGTTCTTC
>NA|TRBJ2-1|TRBV27|NA
CASSWTLTGNEQFF
TGTGCCAGCAGTTGGACTCTAACGGGGAATGAGCAGTTCTTC
>TRBD2|TRBJ2-7|TRBV24-1|NA
CATSDGGAAAYEQYF
TGTGCCACCAGTGACGGGGGGGCGGCCGCCTACGAGCAGTACTTC